This T cell receptor (beta chain) was retrieved from a study of molecular identifiers for immune sequencing clone quantification. Per germline, CDR1 MNHEY and CDR2 SMNVEV (reference sequence). This CDR3 has 16 residues. Deletions cut 3 bases from V and 3 bases from J, with 14 bases between. Via MiXCR, TCRdb re-called the PCR reads, giving one row per CDR3 protein. This table has some 590,000 distinct CDR3 sequences, 25% appearing once. The gene calls are TRBV27 and TRBJ1-4, with unresolved D. The source is a human donor in good health. Some libraries in this study had Jurkat cell RNA spiked in. Sequenced: naive CD8+ T cells from blood, with Jurkat cell RNA spiked in. Regarding subset: FACS-sorted CD8+CD4-CCR7+CD45RA+ naive T cells. The CDR3 is CASSLSSAAANEKLFF. The CDR3 bases are TGTGCCAGCAGTTTGTCGTCGGCTGCAGCTAATGAAAAACTGTTTTTT.